This T cell receptor beta chain was observed in a study of blood T cells in healthy people across ages. Primed by a sample-barcoded 5' primer and a J-beta primer mix, a second PCR proceeded for about 6 to 12 cycles. Every individual sample yielded 3 million or more paired-end reads (each containing CDR3). TCRdb re-derived calls from the 5' RACE reads in MiXCR, one entry per CDR3 protein. The sample yields some 1.8 million distinct CDR3 sequences, 39% seen once. Overall study findings and caveats: Researchers said unsorted PBMCs prevented a conclusive naive versus antigen-experienced comparison. There were more naive CD4+ cells and higher diversity in long-lived donors than in aged donors.

To note about this clonotype: What it binds is unknown.

The CDR3 spans 13 residues. V gave up 5 bases and J gave up 8 bases; unmatched junction bases: 6. Germline V gene data show CDR1 as SQVTM and CDR2 as ANQGSEA. V usage is TRBV29-1 and J usage is TRBJ2-1; 10 bases agree with TRBD2. What was sequenced was blood. This clonotype was sampled from a human donor in good health. The CDR3 bases are TGCAGCGTTCCGGGACTAGCGCACGATGAGCAGTTCTTC. It translates to CSVPGLAHDEQFF.